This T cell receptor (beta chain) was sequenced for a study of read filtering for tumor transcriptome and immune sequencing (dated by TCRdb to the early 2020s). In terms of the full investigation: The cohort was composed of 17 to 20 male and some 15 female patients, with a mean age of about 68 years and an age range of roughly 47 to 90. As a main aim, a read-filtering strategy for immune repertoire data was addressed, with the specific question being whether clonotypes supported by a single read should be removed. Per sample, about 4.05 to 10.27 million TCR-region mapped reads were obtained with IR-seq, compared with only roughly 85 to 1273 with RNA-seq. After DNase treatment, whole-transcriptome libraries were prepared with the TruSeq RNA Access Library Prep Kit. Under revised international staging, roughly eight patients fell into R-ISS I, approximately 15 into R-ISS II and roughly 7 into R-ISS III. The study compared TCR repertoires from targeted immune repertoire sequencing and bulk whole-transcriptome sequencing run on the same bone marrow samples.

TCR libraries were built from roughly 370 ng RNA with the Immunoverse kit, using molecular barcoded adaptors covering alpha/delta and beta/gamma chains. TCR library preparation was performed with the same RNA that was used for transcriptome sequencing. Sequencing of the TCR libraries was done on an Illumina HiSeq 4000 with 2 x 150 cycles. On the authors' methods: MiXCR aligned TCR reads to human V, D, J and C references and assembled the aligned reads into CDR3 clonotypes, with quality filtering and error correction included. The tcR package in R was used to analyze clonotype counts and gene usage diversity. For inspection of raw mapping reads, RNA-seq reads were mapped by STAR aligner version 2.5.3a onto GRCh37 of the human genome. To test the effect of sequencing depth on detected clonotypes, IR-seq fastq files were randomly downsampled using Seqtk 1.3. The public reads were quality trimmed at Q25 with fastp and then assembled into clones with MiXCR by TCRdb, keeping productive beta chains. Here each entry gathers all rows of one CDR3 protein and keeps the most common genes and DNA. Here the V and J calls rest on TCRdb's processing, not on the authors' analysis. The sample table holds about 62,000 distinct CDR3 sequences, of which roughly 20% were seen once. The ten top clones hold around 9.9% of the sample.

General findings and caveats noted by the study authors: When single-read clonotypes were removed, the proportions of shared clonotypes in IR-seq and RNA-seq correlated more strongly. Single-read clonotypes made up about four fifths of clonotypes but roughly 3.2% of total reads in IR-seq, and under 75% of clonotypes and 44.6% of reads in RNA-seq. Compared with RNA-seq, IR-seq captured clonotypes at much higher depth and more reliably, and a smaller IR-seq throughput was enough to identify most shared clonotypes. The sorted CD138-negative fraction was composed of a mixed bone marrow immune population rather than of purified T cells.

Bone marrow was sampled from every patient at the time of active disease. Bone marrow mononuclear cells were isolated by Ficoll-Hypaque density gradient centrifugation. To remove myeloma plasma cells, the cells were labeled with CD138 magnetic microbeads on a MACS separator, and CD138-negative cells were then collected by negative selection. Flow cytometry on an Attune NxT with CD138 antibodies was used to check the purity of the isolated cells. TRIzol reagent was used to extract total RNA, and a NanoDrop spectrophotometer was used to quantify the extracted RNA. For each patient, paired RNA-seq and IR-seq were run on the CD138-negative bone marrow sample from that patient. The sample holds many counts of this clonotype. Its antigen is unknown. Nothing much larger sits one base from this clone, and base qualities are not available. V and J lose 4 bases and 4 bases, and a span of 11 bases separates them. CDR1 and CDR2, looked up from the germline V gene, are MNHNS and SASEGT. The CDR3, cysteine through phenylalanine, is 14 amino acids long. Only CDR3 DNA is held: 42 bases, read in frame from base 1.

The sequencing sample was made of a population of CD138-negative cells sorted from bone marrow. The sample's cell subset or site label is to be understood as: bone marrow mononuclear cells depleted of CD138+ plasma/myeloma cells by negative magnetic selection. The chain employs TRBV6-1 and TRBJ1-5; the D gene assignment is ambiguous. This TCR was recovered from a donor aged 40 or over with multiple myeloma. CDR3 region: CASSGRTENQPQHF. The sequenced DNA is TGTGCCAGCAGTGGTCGAACAGAGAATCAGCCCCAGCATTTT.